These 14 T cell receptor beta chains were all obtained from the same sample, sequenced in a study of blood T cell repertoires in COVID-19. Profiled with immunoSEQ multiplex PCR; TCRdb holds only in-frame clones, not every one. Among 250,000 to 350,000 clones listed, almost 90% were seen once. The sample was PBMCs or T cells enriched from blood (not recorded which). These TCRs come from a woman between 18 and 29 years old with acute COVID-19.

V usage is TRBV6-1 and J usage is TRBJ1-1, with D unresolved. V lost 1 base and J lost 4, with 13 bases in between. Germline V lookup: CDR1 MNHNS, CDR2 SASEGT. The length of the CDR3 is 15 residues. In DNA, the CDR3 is TGTGCCAGCAGTGAAGGGGCGGGTAGAGGCACTGAAGCTTTCTTT. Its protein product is CASSEGAGRGTEAFF.

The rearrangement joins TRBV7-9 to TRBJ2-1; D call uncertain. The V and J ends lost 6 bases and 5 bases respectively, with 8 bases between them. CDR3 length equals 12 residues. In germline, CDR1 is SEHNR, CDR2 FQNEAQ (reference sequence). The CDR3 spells CASSQIHNEQFF. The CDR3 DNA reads TGTGCCAGCAGTCAAATCCACAATGAGCAGTTCTTC.

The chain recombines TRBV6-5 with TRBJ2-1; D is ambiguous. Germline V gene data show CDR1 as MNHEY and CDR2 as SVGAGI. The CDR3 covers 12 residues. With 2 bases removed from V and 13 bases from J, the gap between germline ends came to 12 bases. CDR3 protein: CASSYTGGQQFF. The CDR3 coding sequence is TGTGCCAGCAGTTACACCGGCGGCCAACAGTTCTTC.

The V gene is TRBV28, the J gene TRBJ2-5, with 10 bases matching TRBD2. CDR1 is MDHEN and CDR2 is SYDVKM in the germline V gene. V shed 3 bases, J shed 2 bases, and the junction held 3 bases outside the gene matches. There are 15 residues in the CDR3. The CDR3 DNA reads TGTGCCAGCAGTTTCTTAGCGGGAGGACAAGAGACCCAGTACTTC. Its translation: CASSFLAGGQETQYF.

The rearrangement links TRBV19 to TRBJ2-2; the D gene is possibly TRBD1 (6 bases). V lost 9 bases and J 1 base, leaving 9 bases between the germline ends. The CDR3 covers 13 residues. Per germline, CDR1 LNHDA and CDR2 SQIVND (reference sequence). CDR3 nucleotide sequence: TGTGCCAGCCAGGGGCTGAACACCGGGGAGCTGTTTTTT. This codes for CASQGLNTGELFF.

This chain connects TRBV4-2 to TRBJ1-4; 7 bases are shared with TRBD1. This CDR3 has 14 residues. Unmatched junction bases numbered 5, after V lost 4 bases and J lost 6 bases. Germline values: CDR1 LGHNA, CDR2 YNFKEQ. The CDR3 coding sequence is TGTGCCAGCAGCCGAAGACAGGGCGATGAAAAACTGTTTTTT. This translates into CASSRRQGDEKLFF.

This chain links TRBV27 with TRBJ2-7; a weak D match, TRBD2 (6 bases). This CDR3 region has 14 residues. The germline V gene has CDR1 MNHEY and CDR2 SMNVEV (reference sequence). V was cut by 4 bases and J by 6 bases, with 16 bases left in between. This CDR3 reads CASSSSRLGFEQYF. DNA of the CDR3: TGTGCCAGCAGTTCATCTCGACTAGGTTTCGAGCAGTACTTC.

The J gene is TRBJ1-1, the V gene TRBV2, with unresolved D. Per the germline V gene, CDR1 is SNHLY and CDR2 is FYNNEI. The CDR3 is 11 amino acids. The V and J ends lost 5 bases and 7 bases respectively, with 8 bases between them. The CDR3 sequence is CASSRVYEAFF. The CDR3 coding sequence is TGTGCCAGCAGTCGCGTTTATGAAGCTTTCTTT.

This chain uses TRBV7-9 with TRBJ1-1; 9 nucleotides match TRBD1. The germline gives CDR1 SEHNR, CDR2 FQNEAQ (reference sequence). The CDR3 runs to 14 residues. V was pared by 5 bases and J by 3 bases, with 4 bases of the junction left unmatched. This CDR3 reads CASSQDRGDTEAFF. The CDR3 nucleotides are TGTGCCAGCAGCCAAGACAGGGGGGACACTGAAGCTTTCTTT.

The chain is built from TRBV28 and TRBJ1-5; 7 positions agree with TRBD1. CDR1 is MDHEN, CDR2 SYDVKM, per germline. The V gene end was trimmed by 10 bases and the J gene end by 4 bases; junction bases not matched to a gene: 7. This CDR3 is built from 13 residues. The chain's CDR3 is CAIRDRLNQPQHF. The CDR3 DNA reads TGTGCCATTAGGGACAGACTGAATCAGCCCCAGCATTTT.

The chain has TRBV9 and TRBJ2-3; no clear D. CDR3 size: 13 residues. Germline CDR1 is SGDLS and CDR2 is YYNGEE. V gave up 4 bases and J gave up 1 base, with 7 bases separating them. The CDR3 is CASSYTGTDTQYF. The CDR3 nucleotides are TGTGCCAGCAGCTATACAGGCACAGATACGCAGTATTTT.

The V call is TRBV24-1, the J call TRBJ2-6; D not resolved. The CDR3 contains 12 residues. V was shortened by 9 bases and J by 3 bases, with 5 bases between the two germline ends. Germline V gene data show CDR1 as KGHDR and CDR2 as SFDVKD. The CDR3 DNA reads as TGTGCCACCTCCAATGGGGCCAACGTCCTGACTTTC. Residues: CATSNGANVLTF.

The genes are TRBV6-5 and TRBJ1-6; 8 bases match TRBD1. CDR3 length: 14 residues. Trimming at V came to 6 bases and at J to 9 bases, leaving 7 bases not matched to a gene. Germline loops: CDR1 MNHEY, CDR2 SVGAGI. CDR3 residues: CASSPRGQGSPLHF. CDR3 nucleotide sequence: TGTGCCAGCAGCCCCAGGGGGCAAGGTTCACCCCTCCACTTT.

CDR3 coding DNA: TGCGCCAGCAGTTCGACAGGGGGCAGTTCACCCCTCCACTTT. Protein product: CASSSTGGSSPLHF. This chain links TRBV5-1 with TRBJ1-6; 10 nucleotides agree with TRBD1. This CDR3 is built from 14 residues. Germline loops: CDR1 SGHRS, CDR2 YFSETQ. Trimming took 5 bases from V and 9 from J; bases not matched to a gene: 5.